This T cell receptor beta chain originates from a study of PD-L1 blockade in urothelial cancer. Study-level information: Male sex and bladder-origin urothelial cancer were recorded for twenty-five of 29 patients. Between 0 and 3 prior chemotherapy regimens had been given to patients. Study-level points and caveats: Durable benefit accompanied greater 3-week expansion of tumor-associated blood clones.

Worth noting for this clone: Its antigen is not identified.

The time point was: pretreatment peripheral blood. The CDR3 is 16 residues long. Per the germline V gene, CDR1 is MDHEN and CDR2 is SYDVKM. V shed 5 bases and J 2 bases; nucleotides not matched to a gene: 9. Synthetic TCR analog templates were spiked into each PCR. Generated by immunoSEQ multiplex PCR, the TCRdb table keeps only in-frame clones and is missing some. The sample carries around 35,000 clones, 84% recorded once. The gene calls are TRBV28 and TRBJ2-1; 7 positions agree with TRBD2. The sample was PBMCs, taken around atezolizumab (anti-PD-L1) treatment. The source is a man aged 60 to 69 with urothelial cancer. Here the CDR3 DNA reads TGTGCCAGCAGTCTTAGCGGGTCTTCTACCTACAATGAGCAGTTCTTC. It encodes CASSLSGSSTYNEQFF.